The next 7 T cell receptor beta chains were all read from a single sample in a study of T cell clonality in common variable immunodeficiency. Profiling relied on immunoSEQ multiplex PCR, and the TCRdb table lists in-frame clones only, not all of them. Sampling found about 28,000 clones, none seen once. The sequencing input was peripheral blood mononuclear cells. Every receptor here comes from a person aged 18 to 69 in good health.

This clone was seen repeatedly, ten times or more. The sequenced fragment ends 3 residues before the CDR3 boundary, so the rest is inferred from the germline J gene. The chain links TRBV20-1 to TRBJ2-3; TRBD2 agrees at 7 bases. CDR3 length: 18 residues. V lost 1 base and J lost 2; bases outside the gene matches: 15. Germline-derived CDR1 and CDR2 are DFQATT and SNEGSKA (reference sequence). CDR3 sequence: CSARAPSRLAGDTDTQYF. The covered CDR3 bases are TGCAGTGCTAGAGCCCCTTCCCGACTCGCGGGGGACACAGATACG.

This clone appeared many times. The read ends 3 residues before the CDR3 terminus; that terminus is restored from the germline J gene. The gene calls are TRBV6-1 and TRBJ2-5; 8 bases line up with TRBD2. CDR1 is MNHNS, CDR2 SASEGT, per germline. This CDR3 spans 14 amino acids. The CDR3: CASSEDGTRRTQYF. The CDR3 bases that were read are TGTGCCAGCAGTGAAGATGGGACTAGGCGAACC.

This clone has only a few counts. The CDR3 extends 3 residues past the end of the read, so its final part is completed from the germline J gene. The V gene is TRBV7-6, the J gene TRBJ2-4, with D maybe TRBD1 (7 bases). Trimming removed 6 bases at V and 5 bases at J, with 20 bases between. CDR3 size: 16 residues. The germline V gene has CDR1 SGHVS and CDR2 FNYEAQ. Here the CDR3 reads CASSPEGALGENIQYF. CDR3 DNA (partial): TGTGCCAGCAGTCCGGAGGGGGCCCTGGGGGAAAACATT.

This clone appeared many times. The observed sequence ends 3 residues before the CDR3 terminus, with the missing tail filled in from the germline J gene. The chain combines TRBV15 with TRBJ1-5; D ambiguous. Germline V gene sequence: CDR1 LNHNV, CDR2 YYDKDF (reference sequence). The CDR3 is 14 residues long. V was pared by 1 base and J by 7 bases, with 11 bases between. The CDR3 here is CATSRVVGAQPQHF. The covered CDR3 bases are TGTGCCACCAGCAGAGTGGTAGGAGCGCAGCCC. Using reference TRBV15 and TRBJ1-5 for the parts outside the CDR3, the full variable domain is DAMVIQNPRYQVTQFGKPVTLSCSQTLNHNVMYWYQQKSSQAPKLLFHYYDKDFNNEADTPDNFQSRRPNTSFCFLDIRSPGLGDTAMYLCATSRVVGAQPQHFGDGTRLSIL.

This clone was counted at least ten times. The CDR3 extends 3 residues past the end of the read, so its final part is completed from the germline J gene. The genes are TRBV2 and TRBJ2-3, with 7 bases fitting TRBD1. The CDR3 extends over 14 amino acids. Trimming removed 6 bases from V and 0 bases from J; junction bases left unmatched: 3. Germline-derived CDR1 and CDR2 are SNHLY and FYNNEI. Here the CDR3 reads CASRDRTSTDTQYF. The part of the CDR3 DNA that was read is TGTGCCAGCAGGGACAGGACCAGCACAGATACG.

This clone was detected many times. The read ends 3 residues early relative to the CDR3; the germline J gene fills the gap. This chain joins TRBV28 and TRBJ2-7; weak D call: TRBD2 (7 bases). V lost 3 bases, J lost 5 bases, and 11 bases lay in between. CDR1 and CDR2 from the germline V gene are MDHEN and SYDVKM. CDR3 length: 13 residues. CDR3: CASSFRGADEQYF. The sequenced part of the CDR3 DNA is TGTGCCAGCAGTTTCCGGGGGGCGGACGAG.

The CDR3 bases that were read are TGTGCCAGCAGTTACGGTGGCAATCAGCCC. Translated: CASSYGGNQP. The entire CDR3 reads CASSYGGNQPQHF. The chain has TRBV7-9 and TRBJ1-5; D is undetermined. The CDR3 end falls 3 residues outside the read, so it is completed with the germline J gene. V gave up 6 bases and J gave up 2 bases, with 8 bases separating them. The CDR3 runs to 13 residues. Germline CDR1 is SEHNR and CDR2 is FQNEAQ (reference sequence).